This is a list of T cell receptor beta chains from one sample in a study of blood T cell repertoires in COVID-19. Sequenced by immunoSEQ multiplex PCR; TCRdb stores in-frame clones only, minus some. Altogether approximately 190,000 clones are present, 82% being singletons, with the ten largest covering about 7.8%. The specimen sequenced was peripheral blood. These receptor sequences come from a woman aged 55-70 years with COVID-19, enrolled during active disease. Both conserved end residues are part of each CDR3. A D gene is named only where the DNA matches it firmly. For some rows the clone size is stated as once, few or many, or as a class when expanded; others skip it.

TRBV7-3,14,TRBJ2-7,once,TRBD1,CASSLLTGGHEQYF,TGTGCCAGCAGCTTACTAACAGGGGGCCACGAGCAGTACTTC
TRBV6-6,14,TRBJ1-3,-,TRBD1,CASRGQGTGNTIYF,TGTGCCAGCAGGGGACAGGGGACGGGAAACACCATATATTTT
TRBV27,14,TRBJ1-1,-,TRBD1,CASRTTGANTEAFF,TGTGCCAGCAGAACCACAGGGGCGAACACTGAAGCTTTCTTT
TRBV3-1/TRBV3-2,13,TRBJ2-1,-,-,CASSGGSYNEQFF,TGTGCCAGCAGTGGAGGCTCCTACAATGAGCAGTTCTTC
TRBV5-4,15,TRBJ2-3,-,-,CASSFGGPSTDTQYF,TGTGCCAGCAGCTTTGGCGGGCCAAGCACAGATACGCAGTATTTT
TRBV5-1,13,TRBJ1-4,once,TRBD1,CASSMDRDEKLFF,TGCGCCAGCAGCATGGACAGGGATGAAAAACTGTTTTTT
TRBV6-5,16,TRBJ2-5,-,TRBD2,CASSYGLAGVGETQYF,TGTGCCAGCAGTTACGGACTAGCGGGAGTAGGTGAGACCCAGTACTTC
TRBV19,14,TRBJ1-5,-,TRBD1,CASSDRVRDQPQHF,TGTGCCAGTAGTGACAGGGTTCGCGATCAGCCCCAGCATTTT
TRBV19,15,TRBJ2-1,-,TRBD2,CASSATSGNNNEQFF,TGTGCCAGTAGTGCAACTAGCGGTAACAACAATGAGCAGTTCTTC
TRBV10-1,13,TRBJ1-1,few,-,CASTGTTGAEAFF,TGCGCCAGCACCGGGACGACAGGCGCTGAAGCTTTCTTT
TRBV27,13,TRBJ1-1,-,-,CASSLSKNTEAFF,TGTGCCAGCAGTTTATCCAAAAACACTGAAGCTTTCTTT
TRBV7-2,19,TRBJ2-3,-,TRBD2,CASSLVGTMTSGGTDTQYF,TGTGCCAGCAGCTTAGTCGGGACGATGACTAGCGGGGGCACAGATACGCAGTATTTT
TRBV11-2,14,TRBJ1-1,-,TRBD1,CASSEGTGFTEAFF,TGTGCCAGCAGCGAAGGGACAGGGTTTACTGAAGCTTTCTTT
TRBV9,18,TRBJ2-1,once,TRBD2,CASSPFGLAGGIGNEQFF,TGTGCCAGCAGCCCCTTCGGACTAGCGGGGGGGATAGGGAATGAGCAGTTCTTC
TRBV3-1/TRBV3-2,17,TRBJ1-2,-,-,CASSQAARSPKLYGYTF,TGTGCCAGCAGCCAAGCTGCTCGGAGCCCAAAGCTCTATGGCTACACCTTC
TRBV9,15,TRBJ2-1,few,TRBD1,CASSVGTGGRDEQFF,TGTGCCAGCAGCGTAGGGACAGGGGGCAGGGATGAGCAGTTCTTC
TRBV7-8,15,TRBJ2-5,few,TRBD1,CASSRDRGGQETQYF,TGTGCCAGCAGCCGGGACAGGGGTGGCCAAGAGACCCAGTACTTC
TRBV5-1,19,TRBJ1-5,-,TRBD1,CASSRRSGGARMSNQPQHF,TGCGCCAGCAGCCGACGGTCAGGGGGCGCAAGAATGAGCAATCAGCCCCAGCATTTT
TRBV27,15,TRBJ1-2,-,TRBD1,CASSLGVQGGGGYTF,TGTGCCAGCAGTTTAGGCGTACAGGGGGGAGGAGGCTACACCTTC
TRBV2,18,TRBJ2-7,-,-,CASSESLLPGLRSYEQYF,TGTGCCAGCAGTGAAAGTCTTCTTCCGGGACTCAGATCCTACGAGCAGTACTTC
TRBV5-1,14,TRBJ2-5,-,TRBD1,CASSLGQGTQTQYF,TGCGCCAGCAGCTTGGGACAGGGGACGCAGACCCAGTACTTC
TRBV7-3,15,TRBJ2-2,-,TRBD1,CASSLTGGPTGELFF,TGTGCCAGCAGCCTTACAGGGGGCCCTACCGGGGAGCTGTTTTTT
TRBV27,11,TRBJ2-5,few,-,CASSSQETQYF,TGTGCCAGCAGTTCTCAAGAGACCCAGTACTTC
TRBV15,14,TRBJ2-1,-,-,CATKQGSSYNEQFF,TGTGCCACCAAGCAGGGTAGCTCCTACAATGAGCAGTTCTTC
TRBV5-1,14,TRBJ2-1,-,TRBD2,CASSLGLAGNEQFF,TGCGCCAGCAGCTTGGGACTAGCGGGGAATGAGCAGTTCTTC
TRBV5-1,16,TRBJ2-3,-,-,CASSLSGGTNTDTQYF,TGCGCCAGCAGCCTTTCAGGCGGGACGAATACAGATACGCAGTATTTT
TRBV28,14,TRBJ2-4,once,TRBD1,CASSGGQGANIQYF,TGTGCCAGCAGCGGGGGACAGGGGGCCAACATTCAGTACTTC
TRBV5-1,15,TRBJ2-1,-,TRBD2,CASSWEGLPGDEQFF,TGCGCCAGCAGCTGGGAGGGGTTACCGGGGGATGAGCAGTTCTTC
TRBV5-1,18,TRBJ1-4,-,-,CASSLGVQTSGVNEKLFF,TGCGCCAGCAGCTTGGGCGTGCAGACAAGCGGGGTTAATGAAAAACTGTTTTTT
TRBV14,15,TRBJ2-1,many,TRBD2,CASSQLSGRVDEQFF,TGTGCCAGCAGCCAACTTAGCGGGAGGGTGGATGAGCAGTTCTTC
TRBV19,14,TRBJ1-1,-,TRBD1,CASKDRPWHTEAFF,TGTGCCAGTAAGGACAGGCCGTGGCACACTGAAGCTTTCTTT
TRBV7-3,17,TRBJ2-2,-,TRBD1,CASSFQPVTGYPGELFF,TGTGCCAGCAGCTTCCAGCCGGTGACAGGGTACCCCGGGGAGCTGTTTTTT
TRBV4-3,15,TRBJ2-7,-,-,CASSQQSLPPSEQYF,TGCGCCAGCAGCCAACAAAGCCTTCCCCCCTCCGAGCAGTACTTC
TRBV5-5,13,TRBJ1-1,-,-,CASSFQGGTEAFF,TGTGCCAGCAGCTTTCAGGGAGGGACTGAAGCTTTCTTT
TRBV18,15,TRBJ1-2,-,TRBD1,CASSPGTGRIYGYTF,TGTGCCAGCTCGCCCGGGACAGGGCGAATCTATGGCTACACCTTC
TRBV10-3,16,TRBJ2-3,-,TRBD1,CAISPGQGVSTDTQYF,TGTGCCATCAGTCCGGGACAGGGGGTTTCCACAGATACGCAGTATTTT
TRBV11-2,14,TRBJ1-6,-,-,CASSLTQVNAPLHF,TGTGCCAGCAGCTTAACCCAGGTTAATGCACCCCTCCACTTT
TRBV6-5,16,TRBJ2-7,-,-,CASSYSRTPLRYEQYF,TGTGCCAGCAGTTACTCTAGAACTCCCCTACGCTACGAGCAGTACTTC
TRBV7-3,14,TRBJ2-3,once,-,CASSLTGGPDTQYF,TGTGCCAGCAGCTTAACAGGGGGTCCAGATACGCAGTATTTT
TRBV9,14,TRBJ2-3,-,-,CASSLRTFSDTQYF,TGTGCCAGCAGCCTTCGGACTTTCTCAGATACGCAGTATTTT
TRBV14,16,TRBJ2-5,-,-,CASSQDPLALRETQYF,TGTGCCAGCAGCCAAGATCCGCTAGCGCTTAGGGAGACCCAGTACTTC
TRBV5-1,14,TRBJ1-2,once,TRBD1,CASSLGGQIYGYTF,TGCGCCAGCAGCTTGGGGGGACAGATCTATGGCTACACCTTC
TRBV19,14,TRBJ2-2,-,TRBD2,CASGRGANTGELFF,TGTGCCAGTGGGCGGGGGGCCAACACCGGGGAGCTGTTTTTT
TRBV28,13,TRBJ2-3,-,TRBD2,CASSSGLAGLQYF,TGTGCCAGCAGTTCCGGACTAGCGGGCTTGCAGTATTTT
TRBV6-6,16,TRBJ1-6,-,-,CASRLTDRSYNSPLHF,TGTGCCAGCAGACTCACGGACAGAAGCTATAATTCACCCCTCCACTTT
TRBV6-6,14,TRBJ2-7,-,-,CASSAQGNRYEQYF,TGTGCCAGCAGTGCCCAGGGGAATAGGTACGAGCAGTACTTC
TRBV7-6,15,TRBJ2-1,-,-,CASSLLPGVNNEQFF,TGTGCCAGCAGCTTACTACCGGGAGTCAACAATGAGCAGTTCTTC
TRBV15,11,TRBJ1-2,-,-,CATSDRWSYTF,TGTGCCACCAGTGACAGGTGGAGCTACACCTTC
TRBV28,16,TRBJ2-5,-,TRBD1,CASSLWGTGQLETQYF,TGTGCCAGCAGTTTATGGGGGACAGGGCAATTGGAGACCCAGTACTTC
TRBV4-1,18,TRBJ1-3,-,-,CASSQAGGALSSGNTIYF,TGCGCCAGCAGCCAAGCAGGCGGGGCGCTGAGCTCTGGAAACACCATATATTTT
TRBV18,16,TRBJ1-2,-,-,CASSPYRVREDYGYTF,TGTGCCAGCTCACCATACAGGGTTCGAGAGGACTATGGCTACACCTTC
TRBV5-8,18,TRBJ1-5,-,-,CASSPPFGQGRSDQPQHF,TGTGCCAGCAGCCCTCCTTTCGGGCAGGGTAGGTCCGATCAGCCCCAGCATTTT